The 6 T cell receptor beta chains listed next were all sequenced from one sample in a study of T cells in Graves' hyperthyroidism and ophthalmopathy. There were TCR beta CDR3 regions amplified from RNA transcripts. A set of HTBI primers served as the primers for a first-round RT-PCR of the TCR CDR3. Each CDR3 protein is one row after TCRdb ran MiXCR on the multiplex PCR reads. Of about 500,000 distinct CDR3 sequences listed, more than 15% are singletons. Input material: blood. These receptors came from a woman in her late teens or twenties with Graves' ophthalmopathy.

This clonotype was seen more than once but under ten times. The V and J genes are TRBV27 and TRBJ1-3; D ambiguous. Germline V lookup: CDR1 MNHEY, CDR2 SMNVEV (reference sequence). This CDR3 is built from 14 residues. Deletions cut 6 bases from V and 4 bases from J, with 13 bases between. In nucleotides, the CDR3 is TGTGCCAGCAGCCTCAGGAATGGGGGAAACACCATATATTTT. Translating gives CASSLRNGGNTIYF.

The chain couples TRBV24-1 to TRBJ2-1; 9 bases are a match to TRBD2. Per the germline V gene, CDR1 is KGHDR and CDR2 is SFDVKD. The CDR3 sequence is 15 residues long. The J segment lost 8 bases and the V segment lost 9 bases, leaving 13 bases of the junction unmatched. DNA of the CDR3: TGTGCCACCCTGGCTCCTGATAGCGGGAGCCATGAGCAGTTCTTC. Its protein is CATLAPDSGSHEQFF.

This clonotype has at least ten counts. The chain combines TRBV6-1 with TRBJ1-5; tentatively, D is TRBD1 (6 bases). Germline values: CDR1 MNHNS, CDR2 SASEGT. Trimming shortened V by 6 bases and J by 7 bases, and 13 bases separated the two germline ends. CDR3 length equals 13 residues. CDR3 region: CASREGVRQPQHF. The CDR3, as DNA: TGTGCCAGCAGAGAGGGGGTACGGCAGCCCCAGCATTTT.

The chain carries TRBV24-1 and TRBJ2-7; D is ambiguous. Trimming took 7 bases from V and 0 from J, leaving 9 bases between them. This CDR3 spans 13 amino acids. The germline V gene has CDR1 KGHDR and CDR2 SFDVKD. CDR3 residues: CATSSIDSYEQYF. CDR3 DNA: TGTGCCACCAGCTCGATTGACTCCTACGAGCAGTACTTC.

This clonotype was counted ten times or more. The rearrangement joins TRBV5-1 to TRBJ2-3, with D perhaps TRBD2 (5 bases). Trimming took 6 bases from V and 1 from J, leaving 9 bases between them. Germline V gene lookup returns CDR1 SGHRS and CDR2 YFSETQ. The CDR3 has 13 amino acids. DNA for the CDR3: TGCGCCAGCACCGAGGGCGGCACAGATACGCAGTATTTT. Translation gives CASTEGGTDTQYF.

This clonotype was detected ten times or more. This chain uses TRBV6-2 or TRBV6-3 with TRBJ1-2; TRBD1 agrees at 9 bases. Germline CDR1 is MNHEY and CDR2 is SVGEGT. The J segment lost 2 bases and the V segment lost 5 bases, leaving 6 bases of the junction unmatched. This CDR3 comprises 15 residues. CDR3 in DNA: TGTGCCAGCAGTGCTTCCGGGACAGGGAACTATGGCTACACCTTC. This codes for CASSASGTGNYGYTF.